Only one count was recorded for the clone carrying this T cell receptor (beta chain). Its antigen remains unidentified. Donors were healthy HIV-negative adults without recently reported acute infections or vaccinations. CDR1 and CDR2 from the germline V gene are SGHKS and YYEKEE (reference sequence). V was clipped by 3 bases and J by 4 bases, with 7 bases between them. This CDR3 contains 12 residues. This specimen belongs to a study of shared clonotypes between healthy human individuals. Study at large: Researchers drew samples from a couple of women and a few men aged 18 to 49.

The study's findings and limits: Sharing across four donors was highest in naive CD4 (approximately 5%) and lowest in memory CD8 (around 0.4%).

Deep was the level used in running the assay. TCRdb keeps only in-frame clones here, not all; method: immunoSEQ multiplex PCR. Seen here are some 1,100,000 clones, around 82% observed once, and the top ten hold under 0.65%. This TCR was sampled from a man between 18 and 29 years old in good health. Some clones in this sample may be carry-over from other donors' samples. The specimen sequenced was memory CD4+ T cells from PBMCs. The subset denotes: CD45RA-negative fraction. The rearrangement uses TRBV5-5 and TRBJ1-2; D is unresolved. CDR3 DNA sequence: TGTGCCAGCAGCTCCGACGGCTATGGCTACACCTTC. Its protein product is CASSSDGYGYTF.